The next 16 T cell receptor beta chains were all read from a single sample in a study of CDR3 diversity in severe acne. TCRdb called the PCR reads again in MiXCR, with one record for every CDR3 protein. The top ten hold 14% of the sample, which has 65,000 to 95,000 distinct CDR3 sequences, around 50% seen once. The sample comprised blood. These receptor sequences come from a male donor in good health, without acne.

This chain joins TRBV29-1 and TRBJ1-2; D remains ambiguous. CDR1 is SQVTM and CDR2 is ANQGSEA in the germline V gene. This CDR3 has 14 residues. The CDR3 reads CSGQYADLAYGYTF. The CDR3 DNA sequence: TGCAGTGGTCAGTATGCAGATTTAGCCTATGGCTACACCTTC.

About this clonotype itself: The junction and the germline gene differ at one end; a read error may be behind it. The J gene is TRBJ1-1, the V gene TRBV7-6; D ambiguous. There are 11 residues in the CDR3. The germline CDR1 and CDR2 sequences are SGHVS and FNYEAQ. The CDR3 loop reads CTSSPGAEAFF. The CDR3 DNA follows: TGCACCAGCAGCCCCGGCGCTGAAGCTTTCTTT.

This clonotype was seen repeatedly, ten times or more. This chain uses TRBV12-3 or TRBV12-4 with TRBJ1-3, with 7 bases that match TRBD1. The CDR3 spans 16 residues. J was trimmed by 0 bases and V by 3 bases; bases with no gene match: 5. The chain's CDR3 is CASSFLGQSSGNTIYF. The CDR3 DNA is TGTGCCAGCAGTTTTTTGGGACAGAGCTCTGGAAACACCATATATTTT.

In its sample, this clonotype was seen a few times. V usage is TRBV11-3 and J usage is TRBJ2-1; 15 bases map to TRBD2. There are 16 residues in the CDR3. CDR1 is SGHNT and CDR2 is YENEEA in the germline V gene. Germline trimming cut 4 bases from V and 7 bases from J; bases unmatched to any gene: 5. The CDR3 loop is CASSSRTSGGGNEQFF. For the CDR3, the DNA is TGTGCCAGCAGCTCCCGGACTAGCGGGGGGGGTAATGAGCAGTTCTTC.

This clonotype showed up just a few times. V gene TRBV2 combines with J gene TRBJ2-7; D is unresolved. The V and J ends lost 6 bases and 3 bases respectively, with 15 bases between them. This CDR3 has 14 residues. Germline V lookup: CDR1 SNHLY, CDR2 FYNNEI. The CDR3 loop reads CASSPWGTDYEQYF. The CDR3, as DNA: TGTGCCAGCAGCCCGTGGGGAACCGACTACGAGCAGTACTTC. Looking up the rest from reference TRBV2 and TRBJ2-7 gives the full variable domain: EPEVTQTPSHQVTQMGQEVILRCVPISNHLYFYWYRQILGQKVEFLVSFYNNEISEKSEIFDDQFSVERPDGSNFTLKIRSTKLEDSAMYFCASSPWGTDYEQYFGPGTRLTVT.

This chain uses TRBV20-1 with TRBJ2-5; possibly TRBD1 or TRBD2 for D (6 bases each). Looked up from germline, CDR1 is DFQATT and CDR2 is SNEGSKA (reference sequence). V lost 0 bases to trimming and J lost 4 bases, with 18 bases between them. This CDR3 is 16 amino acids long. The CDR3 region is CSARDTAPGGGETQYF. The CDR3 DNA is TGCAGTGCTAGAGACACAGCGCCAGGAGGGGGAGAGACCCAGTACTTC.

This chain uses TRBV24-1 with TRBJ2-7; 9 bases agree with TRBD1. Germline-derived CDR1 and CDR2 are KGHDR and SFDVKD. The junction had 10 bases not matched to a gene; V was cut back by 6 bases and J by 5 bases. CDR3 length: 15 residues. Here the CDR3 reads CATSSPRQGGNEQYF. Written as DNA, the CDR3 is TGTGCCACCAGTAGTCCAAGACAGGGGGGAAACGAGCAGTACTTC.

V usage is TRBV7-9 and J usage is TRBJ2-7; D is unclear. The better agreement between TRBJ2-1 and the DNA end casts doubt on the J call. Germline CDR1 and CDR2: SEHNR and FQNEAQ (reference sequence). The CDR3 length is 14 residues. In DNA, the CDR3 is TGTGCCAGCAGCTTACCCTCGCGGAACAATGAGCAGTTCTTC. Protein: CASSLPSRNNEQFF.

The V call is TRBV3-1, the J call TRBJ1-6; no reliable D call. In germline, CDR1 is LGHDT, CDR2 YNNKEL (reference sequence). Trimming stripped 0 bases from V and 10 bases from J, with 7 bases between. There are 13 residues in the CDR3. DNA for the CDR3: TGTGCCAGCAGCCAAGAGATGGGCTCACCCCTCCACTTT. Protein product: CASSQEMGSPLHF.

The chain has TRBV5-1 and TRBJ2-3; 7 nucleotides line up with TRBD2. The V gene end was trimmed by 5 bases and the J gene end by 3 bases; junction bases not matched to a gene: 0. Germline CDR1 reads SGHRS; CDR2 reads YFSETQ. The CDR3 sequence is 12 residues long. The CDR3 sequence is CASRGGTDTQYF. In nucleotides, the CDR3 is TGCGCCAGCAGGGGGGGGACAGATACGCAGTATTTT.

Remarks on this clonotype: Just one base apart from a much larger clone, this may be a read error. The gene calls are TRBV6-5 and TRBJ1-1; no reliable D call. CDR1 and CDR2 from the germline V gene are MNHEY and SVGAGI. With 2 bases removed from V and 5 bases from J, the gap between germline ends came to 9 bases. This CDR3 comprises 13 residues. DNA of the CDR3: TGTGCCAGCAGTTACGAGCAGAGAACTGAAGCTTTCTTT. This codes for CASSYEQRTEAFF.

This clonotype was detected ten times or more. This CDR3 reads CASSLDSSLIYGYTF. The CDR3 nucleotides are TGTGCCAGCAGCTTAGATAGCAGTCTCATCTATGGCTACACCTTC. J is TRBJ1-2 and V is TRBV7-9; D gene unclear. The CDR3 length is 15 residues. The germline gives CDR1 SEHNR, CDR2 FQNEAQ (reference sequence). Between the trimmed V and J ends, which lost 1 base and 4 bases, there was a span of 13 bases.

The J gene is TRBJ2-7, the V gene TRBV15; TRBD2 matches at 14 bases. Germline-derived CDR1 and CDR2 are LNHNV and YYDKDF (reference sequence). Trimming at V came to 4 bases and at J to 2 bases, leaving 4 bases not matched to a gene. The CDR3 loop spans 16 amino acids. The CDR3 coding sequence is TGTGCCACCAGCACCGGACTAGCGGGAGGCACCTACGAGCAGTACTTC. Protein sequence: CATSTGLAGGTYEQYF.

The chain links TRBV7-3 to TRBJ2-7, with 12 nucleotides matching TRBD2. Trimming removed 5 bases from V and 5 bases from J; junction bases left unmatched: 10. Germline assignment: CDR1 SGHTA and CDR2 FQGTGA. The CDR3 consists of 16 residues. The CDR3 sequence: CASSPSGGVDRDEQYF. CDR3 DNA: TGTGCCAGCAGCCCTAGCGGGGGGGTAGATCGCGACGAGCAGTACTTC.

A word on this clonotype: The conserved phenylalanine or tryptophan is not found at the CDR3 terminus, so this likely reflects a read error. No DNA is shown, since the ends of the CDR3 on it are uncertain; the CDR3 is the one TCRdb lists. The V and J genes are TRBV7-9 and TRBJ2-1. The CDR3 has 16 amino acids, counting both end residues. Germline loops: CDR1 SEHNR, CDR2 FQNEAQ (reference sequence). The CDR3 region is CASSLDRVSYGYTFGS.

The chain uses TRBV15 and TRBJ1-1; no clear D. The germline CDR1 and CDR2 sequences are LNHNV and YYDKDF (reference sequence). The CDR3 contains 15 residues. With 0 bases removed from V and 0 bases from J, the gap between germline ends came to 8 bases. The CDR3 coding sequence is TGTGCCACCAGCAGAGATAGGGCCCTGAACACTGAAGCTTTCTTT. Protein product: CATSRDRALNTEAFF.